The 17 T cell receptor beta chains in this list originate from one sample, sequenced in a study of T cells in Graves' hyperthyroidism and ophthalmopathy. Amplification of TCR beta CDR3 regions used RNA as the template. During a first-round RT-PCR of the TCR CDR3, the HTBI primer set was used. Via MiXCR, TCRdb re-called the multiplex PCR reads, giving one row per CDR3 protein. The sample lists around 660,000 distinct CDR3 sequences; about 45% were seen once. Sequenced input: peripheral blood or thyroid tissue (not recorded which). The receptors derive from an adult man with Graves' disease, either hyperthyroidism or ophthalmopathy (not recorded which).

The chain is built from TRBV7-8 and TRBJ1-6; D not certain. This CDR3 is 8 amino acids long. The V end lost 5 bases, the J end lost 15 bases, and 2 bases lay between the germline ends. The germline V gene encodes CDR1 SGHVS and CDR2 FQNEAQ. CDR3 nucleotides: TGTGCCAGCAGCGTCCTCCACTTT. Its translation: CASSVLHF.

This clonotype was counted a few times. The chain has TRBV20-1 and TRBJ2-5; the match to TRBD2 covers 14 bases. The ends lost 5 bases at V and 5 bases at J; junction bases unmatched: 10. This CDR3 contains 16 residues. CDR1 DFQATT and CDR2 SNEGSKA come from the germline V gene (reference sequence). CDR3 sequence reads: CSASLGLAGVRETQYF. The DNA for the CDR3 is TGCAGTGCTTCTCTGGGACTAGCGGGAGTACGTGAGACCCAGTACTTC.

A word on this clonotype: This clone may be a read error of a much larger clone one base away. This chain connects TRBV2 to TRBJ1-4, with a possible D match to TRBD1 (5 bases). The CDR3 extends over 14 amino acids. CDR1 SNHLY and CDR2 FYNNEI come from the germline V gene. Trimming cost V 7 bases and J 7 bases, with 16 bases left between them. CDR3 in amino acids: CASKRQSVSEKLFF. The CDR3, as DNA: TGTGCCAGCAAGAGACAGAGCGTCAGTGAAAAACTGTTTTTT.

V gene TRBV15 combines with J gene TRBJ2-6, with D unclear. The ends were cut back, 3 bases at V and 0 bases at J, with 9 bases in the middle. Per germline, CDR1 LNHNV and CDR2 YYDKDF (reference sequence). The CDR3 totals 16 residues. The chain's CDR3 is CATSSPPRSGANVLTF. In nucleotides, the CDR3 is TGTGCCACCAGCAGCCCGCCACGCTCTGGGGCCAACGTCCTGACTTTC. The full variable domain, in which reference TRBV15 and TRBJ2-6 provide the parts outside the CDR3, is DAMVIQNPRYQVTQFGKPVTLSCSQTLNHNVMYWYQQKSSQAPKLLFHYYDKDFNNEADTPDNFQSRRPNTSFCFLDIRSPGLGDTAMYLCATSSPPRSGANVLTFGAGSRLTVL.

This clonotype was observed at least ten times. The rearrangement links TRBV6-5 to TRBJ2-7; either TRBD1 or TRBD2 may fit D (5 bases each). The CDR3 has 15 residues. The germline gives CDR1 MNHEY, CDR2 SVGAGI. Trimming removed 2 bases at V and 3 bases at J, with 14 bases between. CDR3 in DNA: TGTGCCAGCAGTTACGGGACCCTTCCTGGCTACGAGCAGTACTTC. Protein sequence: CASSYGTLPGYEQYF.

V usage is TRBV10-3 and J usage is TRBJ2-6; no firm D call. Germline V gene data show CDR1 as ENHRY and CDR2 as SYGVKD. Trimming stripped 3 bases from V and 1 base from J, with 7 bases between. The CDR3 consists of 15 residues. CDR3: CAISDSKSGANVLTF. Here the CDR3 DNA reads TGTGCCATCAGTGACTCGAAATCTGGGGCCAACGTCCTGACTTTC.

V and J are TRBV7-9 and TRBJ2-3; D is possibly TRBD1 or TRBD2 (5 bases each). Germline V gene sequence: CDR1 SEHNR, CDR2 FQNEAQ (reference sequence). V was shortened by 4 bases and J by 4 bases, with 12 bases between the two germline ends. CDR3 length equals 14 residues. CDR3 region: CASSSVRGPDTQYF. The CDR3 DNA follows: TGTGCCAGCAGCTCAGTCCGGGGACCAGATACGCAGTATTTT.

This clonotype appeared many times. V and J are TRBV7-2 and TRBJ2-7; D tentatively fits TRBD1 or TRBD2 (5 bases each). The CDR3 is made up of 13 amino acids. Per germline, CDR1 SGHTA and CDR2 FQGNSA. V was shortened by 5 bases and J by 4 bases, with 12 bases between the two germline ends. Here the CDR3 reads CASSRDPSYEQYF. CDR3 nucleotide sequence: TGTGCCAGCAGCCGGGACCCCTCTTACGAGCAGTACTTC.

Notes on this clonotype: One end of the junction is discordant with germline, which a read error may explain. This chain's CDR3 is CASSVRATQGAGTEASF. The CDR3 bases are TGTGCCAGCAGCGTGAGGGCCACGCAGGGGGCAGGCACTGAAGCTTCCTTT. The chain has TRBV9 and TRBJ1-1, with 8 nucleotides matching TRBD1. Germline values: CDR1 SGDLS, CDR2 YYNGEE. The CDR3 is 17 amino acids.

The genes are TRBV20-1 and TRBJ2-7; the match to TRBD1 covers 9 bases. The CDR3 covers 16 residues. Germline CDR1 DFQATT, CDR2 SNEGSKA (reference sequence). The V segment lost 6 bases and the J segment 3 bases; nucleotides outside the gene matches: 15. In DNA, the CDR3 is TGCAGTGCCCAACTACAGGGGGCGGAAAATGGCTACGAGCAGTACTTC. Translation gives CSAQLQGAENGYEQYF.

The chain is built from TRBV7-2 and TRBJ1-1, with D unresolved. Germline V gene lookup returns CDR1 SGHTA and CDR2 FQGNSA. With 5 bases removed from V and 1 base from J, the gap between germline ends came to 8 bases. This CDR3 spans 13 amino acids. The CDR3: CASSTHRNTEAFF. CDR3 nucleotides: TGTGCCAGCAGCACTCACAGGAACACTGAAGCTTTCTTT. Full variable domain (remainder filled in from reference TRBV7-2 and TRBJ1-1): GAGVSQSPSNKVTEKGKDVELRCDPISGHTALYWYRQSLGQGLEFLIYFQGNSAPDKSGLPSDRFSAERTGGSVSTLTIQRTQQEDSAVYLCASSTHRNTEAFFGQGTRLTVV.

In its sample, this clonotype was seen many times. The chain links TRBV24-1 to TRBJ1-4; D remains unclear. The CDR3 consists of 15 residues. V was cut by 2 bases and J by 5 bases, with 11 bases left in between. Germline V gene sequence: CDR1 KGHDR, CDR2 SFDVKD. Here the CDR3 DNA reads TGTGCCACCAGTGATTCCACGCTCGAAAATGAAAAACTGTTTTTT. The encoded protein is CATSDSTLENEKLFF.

This clonotype was counted a few times. V is TRBV5-4 and J is TRBJ2-2; D gene uncertain. CDR3 length equals 15 residues. Germline V CDR1 and CDR2: SGHNT, YYREEE (reference sequence). The germline V and J ends were trimmed by 0 bases and 7 bases, with 13 bases remaining between them. Here the CDR3 reads CASSLGADLFGELFF. The CDR3 DNA sequence: TGTGCCAGCAGCTTGGGGGCGGACCTGTTCGGGGAGCTGTTTTTT.

The table lists this clonotype with a few counts. The V gene is TRBV6-1, the J gene TRBJ2-7; D possibly corresponds to TRBD1 (9 bases). Germline CDR1 and CDR2: MNHNS and SASEGT. This CDR3 spans 16 amino acids. Trimming stripped 5 bases from V and 7 bases from J, with 24 bases between. CDR3 residues: CASSSGTGRRGGEQYF. CDR3 nucleotide sequence: TGTGCCAGCAGTTCCGGGACAGGGCGTCGGGGGGGAGAGCAGTACTTC.

This clonotype was recorded many times. The V call is TRBV15, the J call TRBJ1-1; weak D call: TRBD1 (6 bases). The CDR3 consists of 15 residues. V dropped 0 bases and J dropped 5 bases, with 13 bases sitting between them. CDR1 is LNHNV and CDR2 is YYDKDF in the germline V gene (reference sequence). The DNA for the CDR3 is TGTGCCACCAGCAGAGATAAAGGGGGTGGTACTGAAGCTTTCTTT. It is translated as CATSRDKGGGTEAFF.

As for this clonotype: A clone one base away is much larger, so this may be a read error. The J gene is TRBJ1-2, the V gene TRBV29-1, with D possibly being TRBD1 (5 bases). Germline CDR1 is SQVTM and CDR2 is ANQGSEA. CDR3 length: 11 residues. V was pared by 4 bases and J by 7 bases, with 10 bases between. The DNA for the CDR3 is TGCAGCGTTGTCAGGGACGCTGGCTACACCTTC. This sequence encodes CSVVRDAGYTF.

This clonotype was counted at least ten times. The chain is built from TRBV7-6 and TRBJ1-2, with 9 bases fitting TRBD1. The CDR3 sequence is 16 residues long. The J segment lost 4 bases and the V segment lost 5 bases, leaving 11 bases of the junction unmatched. Germline lookup yields CDR1 SGHVS and CDR2 FNYEAQ. The CDR3 coding sequence is TGTGCCAGCAGCCAGGGAGTTGGGGACAGGGTCTATGGCTACACCTTC. Translated, it gives CASSQGVGDRVYGYTF.